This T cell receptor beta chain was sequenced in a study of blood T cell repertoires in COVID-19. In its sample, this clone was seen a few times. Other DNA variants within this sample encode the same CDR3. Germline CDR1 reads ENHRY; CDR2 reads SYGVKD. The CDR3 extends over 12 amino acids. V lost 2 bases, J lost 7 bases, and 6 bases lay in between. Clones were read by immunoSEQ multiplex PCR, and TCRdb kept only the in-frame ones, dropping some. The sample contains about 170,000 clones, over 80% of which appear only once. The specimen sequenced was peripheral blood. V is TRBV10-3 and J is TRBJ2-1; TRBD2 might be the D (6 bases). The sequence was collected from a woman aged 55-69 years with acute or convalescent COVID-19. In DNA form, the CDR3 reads TGTGCCATCAGTGAGGGGGGGAATGAGCAGTTCTTC. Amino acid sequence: CAISEGGNEQFF.